What follows is one T cell receptor (beta chain) and its context. Its antigen is unknown. This sample stems from a study of T cell responses to AZD1222 COVID-19 vaccine. Study-level points and caveats: Distributed over spike, vaccine-associated CD4 TCRs predominated at 160-218 and 743-854. No day 14 peak samples; only post-peak repertoires were characterized. Females outnumbered males among donors, who were mostly white British; clonal diversity was possibly underestimated. Among those given AZD1222, only five or six were seropositive at baseline.

Trimming removed 8 bases at V and 10 bases at J, with 18 bases between. CDR1 and CDR2 from the germline V gene are MNHEY and SVGAGI. The CDR3 covers 13 residues. Profiled with immunoSEQ multiplex PCR; TCRdb holds only in-frame clones, not every one. The sample has nearly 95,000 clones, 80% to 90% seen once. Sequencing used peripheral blood, obtained 28 days after the second AZD1222 dose. This clonotype was obtained from an adult who received the AZD1222 COVID-19 vaccine. The chain recombines TRBV6-5 with TRBJ1-5; D uncertain. In DNA form, the CDR3 reads TGTGCCAGCTCGGACGGTGATCTCCTCCCCCAGCATTTT. Its protein product is CASSDGDLLPQHF.